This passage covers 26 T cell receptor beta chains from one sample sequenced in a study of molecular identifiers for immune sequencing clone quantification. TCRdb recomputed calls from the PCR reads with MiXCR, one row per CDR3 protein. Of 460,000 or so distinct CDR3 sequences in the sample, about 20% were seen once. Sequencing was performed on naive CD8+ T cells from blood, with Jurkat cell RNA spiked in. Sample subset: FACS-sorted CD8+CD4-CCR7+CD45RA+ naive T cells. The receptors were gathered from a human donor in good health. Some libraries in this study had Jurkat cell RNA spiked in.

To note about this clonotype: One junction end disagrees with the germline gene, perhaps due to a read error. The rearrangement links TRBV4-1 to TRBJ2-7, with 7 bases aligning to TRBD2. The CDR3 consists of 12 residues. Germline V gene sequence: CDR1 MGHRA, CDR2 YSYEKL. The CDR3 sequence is CASSPTGGEQHF. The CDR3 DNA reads TGCGCCAGCAGCCCGACGGGGGGAGAGCAGCACTTC.

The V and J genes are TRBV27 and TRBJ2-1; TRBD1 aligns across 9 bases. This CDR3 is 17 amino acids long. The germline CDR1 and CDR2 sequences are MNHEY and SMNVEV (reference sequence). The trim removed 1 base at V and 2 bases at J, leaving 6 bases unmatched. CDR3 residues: CASSLWATGGAYNEQFF. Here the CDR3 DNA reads TGTGCCAGCAGTTTATGGGCTACAGGGGGCGCCTACAATGAGCAGTTCTTC.

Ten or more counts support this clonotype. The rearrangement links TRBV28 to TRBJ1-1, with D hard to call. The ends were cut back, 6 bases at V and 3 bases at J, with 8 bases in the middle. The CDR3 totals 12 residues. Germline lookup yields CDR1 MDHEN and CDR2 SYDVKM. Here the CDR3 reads CASSRRYTEAFF. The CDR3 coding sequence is TGTGCCAGCAGCCGGAGATACACTGAAGCTTTCTTT.

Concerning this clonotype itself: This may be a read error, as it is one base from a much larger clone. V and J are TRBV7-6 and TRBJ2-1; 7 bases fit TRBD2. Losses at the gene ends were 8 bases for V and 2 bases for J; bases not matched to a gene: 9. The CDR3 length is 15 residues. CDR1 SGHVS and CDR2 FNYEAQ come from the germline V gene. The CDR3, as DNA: TGTGCCAGCTCTGCGGGGGATATTCCCTACAATGAGCAGTTCTTC. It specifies CASSAGDIPYNEQFF.

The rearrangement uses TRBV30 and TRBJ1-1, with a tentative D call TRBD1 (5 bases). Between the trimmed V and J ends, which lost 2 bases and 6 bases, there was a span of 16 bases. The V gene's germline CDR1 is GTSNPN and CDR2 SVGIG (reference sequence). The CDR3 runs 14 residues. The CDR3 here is CAWSPKKGVPEAFF. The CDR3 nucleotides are TGTGCCTGGAGTCCGAAGAAAGGGGTCCCTGAAGCTTTCTTT.

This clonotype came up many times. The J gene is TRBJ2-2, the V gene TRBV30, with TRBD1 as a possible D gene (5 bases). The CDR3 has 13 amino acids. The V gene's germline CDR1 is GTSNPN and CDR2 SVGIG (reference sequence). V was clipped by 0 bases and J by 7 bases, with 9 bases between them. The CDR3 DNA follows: TGTGCCTGGAGTGTGCAGGGCTACGGGGAGCTGTTTTTT. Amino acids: CAWSVQGYGELFF.

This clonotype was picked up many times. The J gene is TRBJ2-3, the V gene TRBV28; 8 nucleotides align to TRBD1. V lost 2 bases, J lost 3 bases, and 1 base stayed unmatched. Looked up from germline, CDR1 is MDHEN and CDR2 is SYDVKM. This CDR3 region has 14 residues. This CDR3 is CASSLRQGTDTQYF. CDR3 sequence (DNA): TGTGCCAGCAGTTTACGACAGGGGACAGATACGCAGTATTTT.

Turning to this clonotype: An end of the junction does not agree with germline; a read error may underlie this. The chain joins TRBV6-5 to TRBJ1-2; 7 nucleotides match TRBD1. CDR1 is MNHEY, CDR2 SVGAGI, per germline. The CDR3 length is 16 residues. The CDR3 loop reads CASSTRPRGFVYGCTF. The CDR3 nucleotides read TGTGCCAGCAGTACACGCCCCAGGGGGTTCGTCTATGGCTGCACCTTC.

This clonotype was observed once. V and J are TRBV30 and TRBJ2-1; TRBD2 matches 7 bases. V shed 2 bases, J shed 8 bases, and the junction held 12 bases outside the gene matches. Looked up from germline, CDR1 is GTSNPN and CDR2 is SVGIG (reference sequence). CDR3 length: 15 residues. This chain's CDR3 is CAWSTGTIPRDEQFF. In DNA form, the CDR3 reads TGTGCCTGGAGTACCGGGACTATCCCTCGCGATGAGCAGTTCTTC.

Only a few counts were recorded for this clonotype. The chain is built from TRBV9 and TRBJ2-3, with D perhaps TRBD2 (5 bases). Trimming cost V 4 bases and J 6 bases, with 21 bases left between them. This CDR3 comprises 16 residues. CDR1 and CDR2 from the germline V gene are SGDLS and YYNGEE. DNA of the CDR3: TGTGCCAGCAGCCCGACGGCGGGCTGGACCGGTGATACGCAGTATTTT. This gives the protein CASSPTAGWTGDTQYF.

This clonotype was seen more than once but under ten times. The CDR3 reads CASSEIPGTDSYEQYF. The CDR3 DNA is TGTGCCAGCAGTGAGATCCCCGGGACAGACTCCTACGAGCAGTACTTC. The chain carries TRBV28 and TRBJ2-7; 7 nucleotides agree with TRBD1. The germline gives CDR1 MDHEN, CDR2 SYDVKM. This CDR3 spans 16 amino acids. The ends lost 5 bases at V and 0 bases at J; junction bases unmatched: 10. Full variable domain (outside the CDR3, taken from reference TRBV28 and TRBJ2-7): DVKVTQSSRYLVKRTGEKVFLECVQDMDHENMFWYRQDPGLGLRLIYFSYDVKMKEKGDIPEGYSVSREKKERFSLILESASTNQTSMYLCASSEIPGTDSYEQYFGPGTRLTVT.

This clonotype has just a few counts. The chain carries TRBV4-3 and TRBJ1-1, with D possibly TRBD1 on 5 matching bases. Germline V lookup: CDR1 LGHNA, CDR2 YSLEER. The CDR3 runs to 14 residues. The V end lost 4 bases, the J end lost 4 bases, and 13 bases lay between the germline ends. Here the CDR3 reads CASSRQGEGTEAFF. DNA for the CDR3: TGCGCCAGCAGCCGCCAGGGAGAGGGCACTGAAGCTTTCTTT.

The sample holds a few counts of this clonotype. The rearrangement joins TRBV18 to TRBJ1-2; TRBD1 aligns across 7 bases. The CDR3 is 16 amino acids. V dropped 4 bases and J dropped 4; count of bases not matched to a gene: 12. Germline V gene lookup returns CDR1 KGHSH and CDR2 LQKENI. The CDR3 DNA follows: TGTGCCAGCTCACGGGACAGCTACGTTGTGGGCTATGGCTACACCTTC. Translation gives CASSRDSYVVGYGYTF.

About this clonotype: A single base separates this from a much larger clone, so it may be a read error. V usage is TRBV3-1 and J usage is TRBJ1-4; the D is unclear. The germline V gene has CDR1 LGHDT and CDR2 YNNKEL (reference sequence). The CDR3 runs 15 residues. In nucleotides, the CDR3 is TGTGCCAGCAGCCAAGACGTTGCAACTAGTGAAAAACTGTTTTTT. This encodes CASSQDVATSEKLFF.

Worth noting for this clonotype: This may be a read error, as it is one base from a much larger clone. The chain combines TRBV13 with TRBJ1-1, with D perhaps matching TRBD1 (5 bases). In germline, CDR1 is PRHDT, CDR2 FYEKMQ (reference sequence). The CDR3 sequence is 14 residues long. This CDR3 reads CASSFRDPGTDAFF. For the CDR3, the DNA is TGTGCCAGCAGCTTCCGGGACCCTGGAACTGATGCTTTCTTT.

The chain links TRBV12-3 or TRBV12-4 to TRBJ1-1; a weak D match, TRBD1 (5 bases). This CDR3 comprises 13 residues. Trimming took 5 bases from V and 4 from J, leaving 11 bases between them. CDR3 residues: CASSPGTSTEAFF. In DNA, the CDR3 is TGTGCCAGCAGTCCGGGGACGAGCACTGAAGCTTTCTTT.

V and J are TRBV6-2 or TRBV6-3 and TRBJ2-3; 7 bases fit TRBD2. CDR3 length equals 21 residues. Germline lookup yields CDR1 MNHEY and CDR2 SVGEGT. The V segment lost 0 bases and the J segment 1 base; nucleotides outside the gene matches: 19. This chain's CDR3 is CASSYSILGLAEGSGTDTQYF. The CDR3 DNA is TGTGCCAGCAGTTACTCGATACTTGGTCTAGCGGAAGGTTCTGGCACAGATACGCAGTATTTT.

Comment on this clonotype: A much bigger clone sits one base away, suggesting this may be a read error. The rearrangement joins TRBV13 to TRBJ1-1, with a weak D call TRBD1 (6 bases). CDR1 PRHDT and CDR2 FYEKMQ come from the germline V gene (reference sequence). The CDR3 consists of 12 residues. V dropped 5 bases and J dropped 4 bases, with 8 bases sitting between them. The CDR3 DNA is TGTGCCAGCAGCGACAGGTGCACTGAAGCTTTCTTT. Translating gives CASSDRCTEAFF.

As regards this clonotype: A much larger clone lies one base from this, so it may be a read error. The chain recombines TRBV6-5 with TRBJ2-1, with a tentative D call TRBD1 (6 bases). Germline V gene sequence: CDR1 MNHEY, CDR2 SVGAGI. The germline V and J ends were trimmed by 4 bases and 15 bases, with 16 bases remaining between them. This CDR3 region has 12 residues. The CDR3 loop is CASSSPDRFRFF. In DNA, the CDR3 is TGTGCCAGCAGTTCCCCGGACAGATTCAGGTTCTTC.

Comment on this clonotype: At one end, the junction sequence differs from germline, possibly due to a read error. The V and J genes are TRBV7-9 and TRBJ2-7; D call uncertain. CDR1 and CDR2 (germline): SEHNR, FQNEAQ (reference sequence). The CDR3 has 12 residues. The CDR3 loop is CASSLGGLEQCF. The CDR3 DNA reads TGTGCCAGCAGCTTAGGGGGTTTAGAGCAGTGCTTC.

The CDR3 here is CASSSSELRETNEKLFF. The CDR3 nucleotides read TGTGCCAGCAGCTCGTCGGAGCTCCGGGAGACTAATGAAAAACTGTTTTTT. V usage is TRBV7-9 and J usage is TRBJ1-4; D is undetermined. This CDR3 spans 17 amino acids. Germline V lookup: CDR1 SEHNR, CDR2 FQNEAQ (reference sequence). V was cut by 4 bases and J by 2 bases, with 17 bases left in between.

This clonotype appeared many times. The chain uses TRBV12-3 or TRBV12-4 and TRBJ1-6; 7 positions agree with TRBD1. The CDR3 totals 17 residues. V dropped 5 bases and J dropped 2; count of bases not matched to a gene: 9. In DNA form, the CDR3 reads TGTGCCAGCAGTACCGGGACAGACTTCGCCTATAATTCACCCCTCCACTTT. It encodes CASSTGTDFAYNSPLHF.

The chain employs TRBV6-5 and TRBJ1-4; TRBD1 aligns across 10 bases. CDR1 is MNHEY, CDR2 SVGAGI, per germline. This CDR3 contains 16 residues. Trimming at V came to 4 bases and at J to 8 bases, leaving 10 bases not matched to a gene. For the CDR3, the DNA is TGTGCCAGCAGTTGGGACAGGGGAGTAGGGGGCGAAAAACTGTTTTTT. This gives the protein CASSWDRGVGGEKLFF.

The CDR3 protein is CASSPRQGAGTDTQYF. The CDR3 DNA reads TGTGCCAGCAGTCCTAGACAGGGGGCAGGTACAGATACGCAGTATTTT. The chain carries TRBV12-3 or TRBV12-4 and TRBJ2-3; TRBD1 matches at 10 bases. There are 16 residues in the CDR3. Losses at the gene ends were 5 bases for V and 3 bases for J; bases not matched to a gene: 8.

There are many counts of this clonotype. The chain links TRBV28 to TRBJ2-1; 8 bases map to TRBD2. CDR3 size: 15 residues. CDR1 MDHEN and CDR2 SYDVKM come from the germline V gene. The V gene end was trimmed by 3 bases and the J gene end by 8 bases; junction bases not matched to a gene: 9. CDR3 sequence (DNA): TGTGCCAGCAGTTTTAGGCTAGCGGGTTTGGATGAGCAGTTCTTC. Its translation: CASSFRLAGLDEQFF.

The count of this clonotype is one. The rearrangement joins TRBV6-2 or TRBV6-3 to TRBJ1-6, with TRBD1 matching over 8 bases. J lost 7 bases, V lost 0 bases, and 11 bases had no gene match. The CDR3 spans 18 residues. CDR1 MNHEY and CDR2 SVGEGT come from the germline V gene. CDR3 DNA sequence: TGTGCCAGCAGTTACTCTATCTCCGGACAGGGTCTGAATTCACCCCTCCACTTT. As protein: CASSYSISGQGLNSPLHF.